This T cell receptor beta chain is drawn from a study of PD-1 blockade in classical Hodgkin lymphoma. At the level of the study: Patients were given intravenous nivolumab, 3 mg/kg, every 2 weeks.

Findings and caveats of the study: What drove the repertoire differences, possibly disease activity or prior therapy, has not been defined. Patients were excluded if nivolumab began under 1 year after ASCT (the autologous transplant).

All patients experienced relapse after autologous stem cell transplantation, and brentuximab vedotin exposure was variable. Worth noting for this clone: What it binds is unknown.

Here immunoSEQ multiplex PCR was the method, and the copy in TCRdb shows in-frame clones only, minus some. The table shows tens of thousands of clones, with less than 85% occurring only once. Germline values: CDR1 KGHSH, CDR2 LQKENI. This CDR3 comprises 14 residues. Trimming took off 5 bases at V and 1 base at J, with 9 bases between the two ends. The rearrangement uses TRBV18 and TRBJ2-1, with D perhaps being TRBD1 or TRBD2 (5 bases each). Specimen: peripheral blood mononuclear cells (PBMCs), collected before the second cycle of nivolumab. This TCR was recovered from a human donor with classical Hodgkin lymphoma. In DNA, the CDR3 is TGTGCCAGCTCAGGGGGTTATTCCTACAATGAGCAGTTCTTC. This sequence encodes CASSGGYSYNEQFF.